The rows below give T cell receptor beta chains drawn from one sample of a study of cytomegalovirus exposure and HLA in healthy donors. Clones were read by immunoSEQ multiplex PCR, and TCRdb kept only the in-frame ones, dropping some. The sample carries about 120,000 clones, roughly 80% recorded once. The sequencing input was PBMCs. The receptors come from a man aged 25-40 years in good health and CMV-seropositive. Each CDR3 is given with its conserved first and last residue. Each record gives: V gene, J gene, CDR3 length, D gene, clone size, CDR3 DNA, CDR3 protein. D genes are given only for firm matches. Clone sizes are given selectively: once, few, many, or a class where the clone is expanded.

TRBV19,TRBJ2-2,14,-,few,TGTGCCAGTAGTTTCACAGGAGACACCGGGGAGCTGTTTTTT,CASSFTGDTGELFF
TRBV27,TRBJ2-5,15,TRBD2,-,TGTGCCAGCAGTTTGGACGGGGGGGCCTGGGAGACCCAGTACTTC,CASSLDGGAWETQYF
TRBV10-3,TRBJ2-3,14,TRBD2,-,TGTGCCATCAGACTTAGCGGGGGGGCAGATACGCAGTATTTT,CAIRLSGGADTQYF
TRBV6-1,TRBJ1-5,15,-,-,TGTGCCAGCAGTGAACATGTCCAGGGTGTAACGCCCCAGCATTTT,CASSEHVQGVTPQHF
TRBV7-2,TRBJ2-5,16,TRBD1,-,TGTGCCAGCAGCTTAGCCTCGGGACAGGGGCAAGAGACCCAGTACTTC,CASSLASGQGQETQYF
TRBV11-3,TRBJ2-2,14,TRBD1,-,TGTGCCAGCAGCTTGACAGGGGTTGGGGGGGAGCTGTTTTTT,CASSLTGVGGELFF
TRBV14,TRBJ2-5,15,TRBD2,-,TGTGCCAGCAGCGTGGGACTAGCGGGAGTAGAGACCCAGTACTTC,CASSVGLAGVETQYF
TRBV5-1,TRBJ1-1,16,TRBD1,once,TGCGCCAGCAGCTTGGCAACAGGGGGCATGAACACTGAAGCTTTCTTT,CASSLATGGMNTEAFF
TRBV6-1,TRBJ1-1,14,-,-,TGTGCCAGCAGTGGTCTGGACAGGAACACTGAAGCTTTCTTT,CASSGLDRNTEAFF
TRBV4-1,TRBJ1-4,15,-,-,TGCGCCAGCAGCCAATCGGTCGTCGTTAATGAAAAACTGTTTTTT,CASSQSVVVNEKLFF
TRBV21-1,TRBJ1-6,16,-,few,TGTGCCAGCAGCCCCCCGAGGACAGGGGGCTTCTCACCCCTCCACTTT,CASSPPRTGGFSPLHF
TRBV5-6,TRBJ2-7,16,-,-,TGTGCCAGCAGCTACCAAATTTGGCAGGTGGTTTCCGAGCAGTACTTC,CASSYQIWQVVSEQYF
TRBV10-2,TRBJ1-1,11,-,few,TGCGCCAGCAGCGCGGTCACTGAAGCTTTCTTT,CASSAVTEAFF
TRBV11-1,TRBJ2-1,15,-,few,TGTGCCAGCAGCTTCCAAGGCGGGGAAAACAATGAGCAGTTCTTC,CASSFQGGENNEQFF
TRBV9,TRBJ2-2,15,TRBD1,-,TGTGCCAGCAGCATAAGGGACAGGGGGGTCGGGGAGCTGTTTTTT,CASSIRDRGVGELFF
TRBV11-2,TRBJ1-1,13,-,-,TGTGCCAGCAGCCACGGGGCGGGGACTGAAGCTTTCTTT,CASSHGAGTEAFF
TRBV30,TRBJ2-3,14,-,-,TGTGCCTGGAGCGGGGGGCTGGTGACAGATACGCAGTATTTT,CAWSGGLVTDTQYF
TRBV6-6,TRBJ1-1,14,TRBD1,-,TGTGCCAGCAGTTACAACAGGGGTGCCACTGAAGCTTTCTTT,CASSYNRGATEAFF
TRBV11-3,TRBJ2-2,15,-,-,TGTGCCAGCAGCTCCACTTCAGGGCGGTACGGGGAGCTGTTTTTT,CASSSTSGRYGELFF
TRBV29-1,TRBJ2-5,12,-,-,TGCAGCGCCTTCGGGGGCCAAGAGACCCAGTACTTC,CSAFGGQETQYF